This is a list of T cell receptor beta chains from one sample in a study of blood T cell repertoires in COVID-19. Here immunoSEQ multiplex PCR was the method, and the copy in TCRdb shows in-frame clones only, minus some. The repertoire includes about 200,000 clones, 65% to 90% of them detected once, and about 3.8% sits in the top ten. Sample: PBMCs or T cells enriched from blood (not recorded which). Source of these receptors: a woman in her forties with acute COVID-19. The CDR3 runs from the conserved cysteine through the conserved F or W. Fields, in order: J gene, D gene, clone size, V gene, CDR3 DNA, CDR3 protein. D genes are given only for firm matches. For some rows the clone size is stated as once, few or many, or as a class when expanded; others skip it.

J: TRBJ1-5; D: NA; size: few; V: TRBV19; DNA: TGTGCCAGTAGTATTTTGGCTTCTGGAGTTAATCAGCCCCAGCATTTT; CDR3: CASSILASGVNQPQHF
J: TRBJ2-3; D: NA; size: NA; V: TRBV9; DNA: TGTGCCAGCAGCGTCCTGGAGTGGGGCACAGATACGCAGTATTTT; CDR3: CASSVLEWGTDTQYF
J: TRBJ2-2; D: TRBD2; size: NA; V: TRBV3-1/TRBV3-2; DNA: TGTGCCAGCAGCCCTCGACTAGCGACTGTCACCGGGGAGCTGTTTTTT; CDR3: CASSPRLATVTGELFF
J: TRBJ1-6; D: TRBD1; size: NA; V: TRBV18; DNA: TGTGCCAGCTCACCAACCGGGACAGATAATTCACCCCTCCACTTT; CDR3: CASSPTGTDNSPLHF
J: TRBJ1-1; D: NA; size: NA; V: TRBV7-8; DNA: TGTGCCAGCCGGCCAGGGGAAAATACTGAAGCTTTCTTT; CDR3: CASRPGENTEAFF
J: TRBJ2-7; D: TRBD1; size: NA; V: TRBV28; DNA: TGTGCCAGCAGGGAGTGGGGGACAGGGGTCCCCTCCTACGAGCAGTACTTC; CDR3: CASREWGTGVPSYEQYF
J: TRBJ1-5; D: NA; size: NA; V: TRBV13; DNA: TGTGCCAGCAGCACCCGAGGCAGCAATCAGCCCCAGCATTTT; CDR3: CASSTRGSNQPQHF
J: TRBJ2-7; D: TRBD1; size: NA; V: TRBV15; DNA: TGTGCCACCAGCAGTGGGACAGCTTCCTACGAGCAGTACTTC; CDR3: CATSSGTASYEQYF
J: TRBJ2-5; D: TRBD1; size: NA; V: TRBV29-1; DNA: TGCAGCGTGGGACAGGGGTTTTTGACCCAGTACTTC; CDR3: CSVGQGFLTQYF
J: TRBJ2-2; D: TRBD2; size: NA; V: TRBV27; DNA: TGTGCCAGCAGTTTATTCTGGACTAGCGCCCACACCGGGGAGCTGTTTTTT; CDR3: CASSLFWTSAHTGELFF
J: TRBJ2-2; D: NA; size: once; V: TRBV19; DNA: TGTGCCAGTGGGGCTCCGAACACCGGGGAGCTGTTTTTT; CDR3: CASGAPNTGELFF
J: TRBJ2-7; D: TRBD1; size: NA; V: TRBV2; DNA: TGTGCCAGCAGCGACAGGGGTAATGACGAGCAGTACTTC; CDR3: CASSDRGNDEQYF
J: TRBJ2-2; D: NA; size: NA; V: TRBV5-1; DNA: TGCGCCAGCAGCCCCCTGGGGACTGGGGAGCTGTTTTTT; CDR3: CASSPLGTGELFF
J: TRBJ1-1; D: NA; size: NA; V: TRBV18; DNA: TGTGCCAGCTCACCGGGTTGGGGCAGGAGCACTGAAGCTTTCTTT; CDR3: CASSPGWGRSTEAFF
J: TRBJ2-5; D: NA; size: NA; V: TRBV28; DNA: TGTGCCAGCAGTTTATTTAGGGGGGGAAAAGAGACCCAGTACTTC; CDR3: CASSLFRGGKETQYF
J: TRBJ1-4; D: TRBD1; size: once; V: TRBV19; DNA: TGTGCCAGTAGCTCCGGACAGGGATTAGTGGTTGAAAAACTGTTTTTT; CDR3: CASSSGQGLVVEKLFF
J: TRBJ2-5; D: TRBD2; size: NA; V: TRBV18; DNA: TGTGCCAGCTCACCACCGGGGAGGGTTGACGAGACCCAGTACTTC; CDR3: CASSPPGRVDETQYF
J: TRBJ2-2; D: NA; size: NA; V: TRBV7-2; DNA: TGTGCCAGCAGCCCCGGGGGGCGGGGACTCACCGGGGAGCTGTTTTTT; CDR3: CASSPGGRGLTGELFF
J: TRBJ2-7; D: NA; size: NA; V: TRBV10-2; DNA: TGCGCCAGCCGGGGTGGGAGTAACTACGAGCAGTACTTC; CDR3: CASRGGSNYEQYF
J: TRBJ2-1; D: NA; size: NA; V: TRBV24-1; DNA: TGTGCCACCAGTGATCCAGGGGTTGGCTCCTACAATGAGCAGTTCTTC; CDR3: CATSDPGVGSYNEQFF
J: TRBJ2-2; D: TRBD2; size: NA; V: TRBV6-5; DNA: TGTGCCAGCAGTTATTCTAGCGGGGACACCGGGGAGCTGTTTTTT; CDR3: CASSYSSGDTGELFF
J: TRBJ1-1; D: TRBD1; size: once; V: TRBV2; DNA: TGTGCCAGCAGTGAGGGGACAGGCGTTATGAACACTGAAGCTTTCTTT; CDR3: CASSEGTGVMNTEAFF
J: TRBJ1-4; D: TRBD1; size: NA; V: TRBV11-3; DNA: TGTGCCAGCACCCAACGAGGACAGGATGAAAAACTGTTTTTT; CDR3: CASTQRGQDEKLFF
J: TRBJ2-1; D: TRBD1; size: NA; V: TRBV5-6; DNA: TGTGCCAGCAGCTTGGGTGGGACAGGGGATGAGCAGTTCTTC; CDR3: CASSLGGTGDEQFF
J: TRBJ2-3; D: NA; size: NA; V: TRBV11-2; DNA: TGTGCCAGCAGCTTAGGGCGGTACATCGGCACAGATACGCAGTATTTT; CDR3: CASSLGRYIGTDTQYF
J: TRBJ1-5; D: TRBD1; size: NA; V: TRBV7-9; DNA: TGTGCCAGCAGCTCTTCTGCAGGGGGCGTATATGGTCAGCCCCAGCATTTT; CDR3: CASSSSAGGVYGQPQHF
J: TRBJ2-7; D: NA; size: NA; V: TRBV18; DNA: TGTGCCAGCTCACCGGGTCAGGGAAGGCCCTACGAGCAGTACTTC; CDR3: CASSPGQGRPYEQYF